This TCR beta chain was documented in a study of blood T cell repertoires in COVID-19. Study details: PBMCs, B-cell-depleted T cells, or T cells provided the cDNA or gDNA that made up the material.

The assay was immunoSEQ multiplex PCR, and TCRdb's table has in-frame clones only and misses some. The data contain roughly 160,000 clones, roughly 90% of them singletons. Deletions cut 8 bases from V and 0 bases from J, with 10 bases between. The CDR3 loop spans 13 amino acids. The rearrangement links TRBV12-3 or TRBV12-4 to TRBJ1-2; possibly TRBD1 for D (6 bases). Sample: peripheral blood. This receptor was obtained from a man aged 45-60 years with acute or convalescent COVID-19. For the CDR3, the DNA is TGTGCCAGCCGGGACAACACTAACTATGGCTACACCTTC. This sequence encodes CASRDNTNYGYTF.